Listed here is a single T cell receptor (beta chain). Its antigen is not identified. Trimming stripped 2 bases from V and 6 bases from J, with 16 bases between. The CDR3 contains 15 residues. Germline V gene sequence: CDR1 MNHNS, CDR2 SASEGT. This sample was taken from a study of T cell repertoires in ileal Crohn's disease. Background on the study: All patients had surgery for stricturing (around 60%) or penetrating (around 39%) disease. Study-level findings and limits: Endoscopic recurrence occurred in every patient whose clonality exceeded 26.8%.

The protocol was immunoSEQ multiplex PCR, while the TCRdb copy is restricted to in-frame clones and leaves out a portion. In the table there are under 5,500 clones, roughly 69% of which are singletons. The sequence derives from an adult with Crohn's disease. Sequencing was performed on ileal tissue. This rearrangement joins TRBV6-1 to TRBJ1-1; D is perhaps TRBD1 (5 bases). CDR3 residues: CASSEPGRVVAEAFF. In DNA, the CDR3 is TGTGCCAGCAGTGAACCGGGCAGGGTGGTTGCTGAAGCTTTCTTT.